This entry is about one T cell receptor beta chain. These data originate in a study of CD8 T cells in Susac syndrome. Germline values: CDR1 SGHTA, CDR2 FQGTGA. The CDR3 spans 17 residues. V was cut by 4 bases and J by 3 bases, with 18 bases left in between. With random hexamers, reverse transcription was performed on roughly 0.45 to 1 ug of RNA. TCRdb used MiXCR to reprocess the immunoSEQ multiplex PCR reads, holding one entry per CDR3 protein. Of around 99,000 distinct CDR3 sequences listed, about 96% were seen once; the top ten hold roughly 0.096%. This receptor was obtained from a human donor in good health. The genes are TRBV7-3 and TRBJ2-2; D tentatively reads TRBD1 or TRBD2 (6 bases each). Sequenced input: CD4+ T cells from PBMCs. The CDR3 coding sequence is TGTGCCAGCAGCTCGGTAGGGGGGTCGGCTGACACCGGGGAGCTGTTTTTT. This sequence encodes CASSSVGGSADTGELFF.